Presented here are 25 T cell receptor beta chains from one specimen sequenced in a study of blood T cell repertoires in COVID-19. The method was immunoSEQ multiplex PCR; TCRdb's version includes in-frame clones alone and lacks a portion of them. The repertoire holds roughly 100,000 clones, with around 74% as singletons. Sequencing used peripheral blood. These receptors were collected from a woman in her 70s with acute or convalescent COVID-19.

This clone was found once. The CDR3, as DNA: TGCGCCAGCAGCCCTCAACCCGGGACAGGGGTAGGGGTACTCAATAGTAACTATGGCTACACCTTC. This codes for CASSPQPGTGVGVLNSNYGYTF. The V call is TRBV5-1, the J call TRBJ1-2; 10 nucleotides align to TRBD1. In germline, CDR1 is SGHRS, CDR2 YFSETQ. This CDR3 is built from 22 residues. J was trimmed by 1 base and V by 4 bases; bases with no gene match: 25. Variable domain in full (rest from reference TRBV5-1 and TRBJ1-2): KAGVTQTPRYLIKTRGQQVTLSCSPISGHRSVSWYQQTPGQGLQFLFEYFSETQRNKGNFPGRFSGRQFSNSRSEMNVSTLELGDSALYLCASSPQPGTGVGVLNSNYGYTFGSGTRLTVV.

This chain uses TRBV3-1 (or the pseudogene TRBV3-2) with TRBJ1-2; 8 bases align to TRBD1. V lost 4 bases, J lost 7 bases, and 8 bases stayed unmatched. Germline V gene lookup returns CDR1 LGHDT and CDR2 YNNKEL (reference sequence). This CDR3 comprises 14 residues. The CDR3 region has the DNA TGTGCCAGCAGCCCCCGACAGGGGAATACTGGCTACACCTTC. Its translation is CASSPRQGNTGYTF.

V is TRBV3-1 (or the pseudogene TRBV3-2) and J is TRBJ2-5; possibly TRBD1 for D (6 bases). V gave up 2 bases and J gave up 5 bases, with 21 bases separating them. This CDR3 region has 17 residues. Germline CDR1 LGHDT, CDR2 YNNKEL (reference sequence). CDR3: CASSQPRRGGRRETQYF. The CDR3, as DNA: TGTGCCAGCAGCCAACCCCGGCGAGGGGGTCGAAGGGAGACCCAGTACTTC.

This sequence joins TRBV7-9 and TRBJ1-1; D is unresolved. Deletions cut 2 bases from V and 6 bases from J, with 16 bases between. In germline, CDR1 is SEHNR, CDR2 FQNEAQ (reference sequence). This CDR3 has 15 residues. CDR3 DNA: TGTGCCAGCAGCTTAACTCGTAGAAAGTCCTCTGAAGCTTTCTTT. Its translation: CASSLTRRKSSEAFF.

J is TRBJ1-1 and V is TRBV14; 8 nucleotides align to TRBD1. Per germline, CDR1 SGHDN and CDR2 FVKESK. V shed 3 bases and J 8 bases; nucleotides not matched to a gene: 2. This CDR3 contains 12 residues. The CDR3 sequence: CASSHQGAEAFF. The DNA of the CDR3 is TGTGCCAGCAGCCATCAGGGGGCGGAAGCTTTCTTT.

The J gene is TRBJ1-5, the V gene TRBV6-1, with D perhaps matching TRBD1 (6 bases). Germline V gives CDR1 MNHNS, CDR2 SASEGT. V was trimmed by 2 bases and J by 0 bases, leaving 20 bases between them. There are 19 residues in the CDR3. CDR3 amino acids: CASSENRVPLLRSNQPQHF. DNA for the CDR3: TGTGCCAGCAGTGAAAACAGGGTTCCCCTCCTTCGTAGCAATCAGCCCCAGCATTTT.

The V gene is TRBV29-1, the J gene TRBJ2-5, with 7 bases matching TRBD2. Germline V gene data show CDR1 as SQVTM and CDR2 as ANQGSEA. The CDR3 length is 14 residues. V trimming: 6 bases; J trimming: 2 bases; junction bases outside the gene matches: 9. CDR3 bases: TGCAGCGTCGCAAATACTAGCGCTCAAGAGACCCAGTACTTC. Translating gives CSVANTSAQETQYF.

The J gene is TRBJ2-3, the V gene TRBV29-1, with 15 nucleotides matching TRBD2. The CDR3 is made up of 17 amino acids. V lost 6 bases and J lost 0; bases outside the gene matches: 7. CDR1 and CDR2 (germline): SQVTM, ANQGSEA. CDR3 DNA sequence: TGCAGCGTCCGAGGGACTAGCGGGGGGCCTAGCACAGATACGCAGTATTTT. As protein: CSVRGTSGGPSTDTQYF.

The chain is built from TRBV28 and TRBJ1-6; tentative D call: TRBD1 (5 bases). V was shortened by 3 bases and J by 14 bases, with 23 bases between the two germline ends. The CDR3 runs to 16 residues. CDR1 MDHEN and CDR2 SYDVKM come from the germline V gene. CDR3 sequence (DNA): TGTGCCAGCAGTTTTCAGGGCCGTGGTGGACCTGGGGCCCTCCACTTT. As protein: CASSFQGRGGPGALHF.

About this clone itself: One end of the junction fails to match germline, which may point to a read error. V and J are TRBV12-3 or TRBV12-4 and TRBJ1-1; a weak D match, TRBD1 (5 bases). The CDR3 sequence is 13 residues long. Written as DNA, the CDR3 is TGTGCCAGCAGCGAAGGGCAGGACACCGAAGCTTTCTTT. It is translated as CASSEGQDTEAFF.

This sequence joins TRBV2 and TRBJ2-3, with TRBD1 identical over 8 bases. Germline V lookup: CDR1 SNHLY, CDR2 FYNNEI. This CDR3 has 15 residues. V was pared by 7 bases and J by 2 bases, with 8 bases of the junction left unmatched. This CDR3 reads CASTRRDRNTDTQYF. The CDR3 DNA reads TGTGCCAGCACCCGGAGGGACAGGAACACAGATACGCAGTATTTT.

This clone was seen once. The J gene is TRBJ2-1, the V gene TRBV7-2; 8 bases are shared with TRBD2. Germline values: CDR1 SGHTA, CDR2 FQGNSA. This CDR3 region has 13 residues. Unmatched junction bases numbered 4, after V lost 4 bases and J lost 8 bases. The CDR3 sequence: CASSWGTSDEQFF. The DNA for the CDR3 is TGTGCCAGCAGCTGGGGGACTAGTGATGAGCAGTTCTTC.

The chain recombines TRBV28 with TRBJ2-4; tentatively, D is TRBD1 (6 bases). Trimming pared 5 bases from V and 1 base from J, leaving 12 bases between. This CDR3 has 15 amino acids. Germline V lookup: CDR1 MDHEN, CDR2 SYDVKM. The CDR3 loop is CASSVGGDAKNIQYF. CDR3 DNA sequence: TGTGCCAGCAGTGTTGGGGGCGATGCCAAAAACATTCAGTACTTC. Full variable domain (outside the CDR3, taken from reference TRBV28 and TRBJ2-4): DVKVTQSSRYLVKRTGEKVFLECVQDMDHENMFWYRQDPGLGLRLIYFSYDVKMKEKGDIPEGYSVSREKKERFSLILESASTNQTSMYLCASSVGGDAKNIQYFGAGTRLSVL.

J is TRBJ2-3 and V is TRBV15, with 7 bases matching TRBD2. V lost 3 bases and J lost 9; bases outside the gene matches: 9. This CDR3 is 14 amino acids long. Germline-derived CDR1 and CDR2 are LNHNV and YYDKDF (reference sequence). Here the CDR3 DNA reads TGTGCCACCAGCAGTGGGCGGGTGGGAGGGACGCAGTATTTT. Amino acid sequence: CATSSGRVGGTQYF.

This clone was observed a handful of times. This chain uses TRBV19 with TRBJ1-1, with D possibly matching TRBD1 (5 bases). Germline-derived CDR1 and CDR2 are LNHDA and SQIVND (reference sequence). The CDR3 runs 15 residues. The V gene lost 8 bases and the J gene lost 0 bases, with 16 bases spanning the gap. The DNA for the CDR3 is TGTGCCAGTCGGAGGGGAGTGGGTGTGAACACTGAAGCTTTCTTT. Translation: CASRRGVGVNTEAFF.

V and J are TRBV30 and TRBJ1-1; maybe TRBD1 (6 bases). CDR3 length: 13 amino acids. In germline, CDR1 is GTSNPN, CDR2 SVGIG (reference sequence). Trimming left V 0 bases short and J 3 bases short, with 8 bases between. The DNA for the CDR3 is TGTGCCTGGAGTGTACAGGGTTACACTGAAGCTTTCTTT. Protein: CAWSVQGYTEAFF.

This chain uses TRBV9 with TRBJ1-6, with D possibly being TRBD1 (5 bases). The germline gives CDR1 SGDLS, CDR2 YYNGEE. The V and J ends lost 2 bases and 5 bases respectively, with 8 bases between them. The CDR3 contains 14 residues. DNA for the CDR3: TGTGCCAGCAGCGTCAGGGTTGATAATTCACCCCTCCACTTT. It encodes CASSVRVDNSPLHF.

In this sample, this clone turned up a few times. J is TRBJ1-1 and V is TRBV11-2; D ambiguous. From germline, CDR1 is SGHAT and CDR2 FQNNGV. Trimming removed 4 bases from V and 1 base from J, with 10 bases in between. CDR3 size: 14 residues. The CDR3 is CASSSSHGNTEAFF. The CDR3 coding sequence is TGTGCCAGCAGCTCGTCGCACGGGAACACTGAAGCTTTCTTT.

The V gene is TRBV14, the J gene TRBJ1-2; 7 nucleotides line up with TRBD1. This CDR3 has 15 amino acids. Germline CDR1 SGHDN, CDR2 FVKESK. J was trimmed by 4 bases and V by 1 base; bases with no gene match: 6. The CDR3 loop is CASSQAPTGSYGYTF. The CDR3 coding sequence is TGTGCCAGCAGCCAAGCCCCGACAGGGTCCTATGGCTACACCTTC.

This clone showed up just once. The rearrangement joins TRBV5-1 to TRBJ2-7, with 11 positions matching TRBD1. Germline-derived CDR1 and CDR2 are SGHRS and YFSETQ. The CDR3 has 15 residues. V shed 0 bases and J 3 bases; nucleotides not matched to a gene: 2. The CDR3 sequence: CASSLDGTGGYEQYF. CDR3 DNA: TGCGCCAGCAGCTTGGATGGGACAGGGGGCTACGAGCAGTACTTC.

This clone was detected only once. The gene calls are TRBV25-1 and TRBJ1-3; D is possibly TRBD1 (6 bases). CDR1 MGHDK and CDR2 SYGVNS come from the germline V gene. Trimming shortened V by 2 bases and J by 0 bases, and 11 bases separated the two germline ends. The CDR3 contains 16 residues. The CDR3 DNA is TGTGCCAGCAGTGAAGCAGGGGTACACTCTGGAAACACCATATATTTT. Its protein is CASSEAGVHSGNTIYF.

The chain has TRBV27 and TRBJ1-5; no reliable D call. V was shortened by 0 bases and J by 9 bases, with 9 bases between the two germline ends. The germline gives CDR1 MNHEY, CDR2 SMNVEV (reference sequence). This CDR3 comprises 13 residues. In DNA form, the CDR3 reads TGTGCCAGCAGTTTATCGGTGAGTTTGCCCCAGCATTTT. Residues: CASSLSVSLPQHF.

For the CDR3, the DNA is TGTGCCAGCAGCCCCGGGACTAGCGGGCCCCTAGCCAAAAACATTCAGTACTTC. It specifies CASSPGTSGPLAKNIQYF. The chain joins TRBV5-4 to TRBJ2-4; 12 bases match TRBD2. The V gene's germline CDR1 is SGHNT and CDR2 YYREEE (reference sequence). The CDR3 is made up of 18 amino acids. Germline trimming cut 4 bases from V and 0 bases from J; bases unmatched to any gene: 8.

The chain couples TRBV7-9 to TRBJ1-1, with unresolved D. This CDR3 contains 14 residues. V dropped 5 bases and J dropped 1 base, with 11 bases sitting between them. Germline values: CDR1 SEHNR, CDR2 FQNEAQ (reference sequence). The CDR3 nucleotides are TGTGCCAGCAGCCTAGATAACAGGAACACTGAAGCTTTCTTT. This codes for CASSLDNRNTEAFF. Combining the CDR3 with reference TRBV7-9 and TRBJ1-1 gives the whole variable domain DTGVSQNPRHKITKRGQNVTFRCDPISEHNRLYWYRQTLGQGPEFLTYFQNEAQLEKSRLLSDRFSAERPKGSFSTLEIQRTEQGDSAMYLCASSLDNRNTEAFFGQGTRLTVV.

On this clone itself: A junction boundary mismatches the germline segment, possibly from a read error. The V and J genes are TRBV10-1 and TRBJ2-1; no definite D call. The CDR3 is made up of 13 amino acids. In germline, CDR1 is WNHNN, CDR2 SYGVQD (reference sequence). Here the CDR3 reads CASSDPPYDEQFF. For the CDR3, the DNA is TGCGCCAGCAGTGACCCCCCCTACGATGAGCAGTTCTTC.